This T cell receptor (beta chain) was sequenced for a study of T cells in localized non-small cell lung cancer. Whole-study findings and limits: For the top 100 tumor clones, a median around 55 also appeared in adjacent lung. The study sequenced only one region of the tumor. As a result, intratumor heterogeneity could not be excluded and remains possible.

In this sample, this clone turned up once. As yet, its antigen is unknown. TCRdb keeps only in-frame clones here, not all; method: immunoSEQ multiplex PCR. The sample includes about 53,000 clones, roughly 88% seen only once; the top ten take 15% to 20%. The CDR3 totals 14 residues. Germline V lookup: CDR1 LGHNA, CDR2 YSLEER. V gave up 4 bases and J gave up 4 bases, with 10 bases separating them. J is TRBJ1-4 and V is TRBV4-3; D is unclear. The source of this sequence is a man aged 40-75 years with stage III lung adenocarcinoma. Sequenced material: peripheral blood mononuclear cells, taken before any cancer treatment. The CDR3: CASSLGRGNEKLFF. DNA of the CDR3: TGCGCCAGCAGCCTCGGCCGGGGTAATGAAAAACTGTTTTTT.